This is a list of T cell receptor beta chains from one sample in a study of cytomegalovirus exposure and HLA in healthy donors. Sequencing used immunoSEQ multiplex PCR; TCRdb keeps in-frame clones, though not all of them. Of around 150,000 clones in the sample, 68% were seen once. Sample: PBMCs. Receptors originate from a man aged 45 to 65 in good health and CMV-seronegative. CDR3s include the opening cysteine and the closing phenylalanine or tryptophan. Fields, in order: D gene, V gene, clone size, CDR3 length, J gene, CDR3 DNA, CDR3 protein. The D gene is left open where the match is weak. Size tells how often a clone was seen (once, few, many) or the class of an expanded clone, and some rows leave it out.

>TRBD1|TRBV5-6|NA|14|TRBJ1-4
TGTGCCAGCAGCCGCGGGACAGTTGGAGAAAAACTGTTTTTT
CASSRGTVGEKLFF
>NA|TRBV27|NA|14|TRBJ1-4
TGTGCCAGCAGTCCATTAGGGAGTAATGAAAAACTGTTTTTT
CASSPLGSNEKLFF
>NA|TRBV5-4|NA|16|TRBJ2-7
TGTGCCAGCAGCTTTGGCGGGCGGTTGGGGGGATACGAGCAGTACTTC
CASSFGGRLGGYEQYF
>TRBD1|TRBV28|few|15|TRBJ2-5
TGTGCCAGCAGTTGGATGGGACAGACTCGGGAGACCCAGTACTTC
CASSWMGQTRETQYF
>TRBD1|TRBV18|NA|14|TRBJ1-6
TGTGCCAGCTCACGGGACAGGGATAATTCACCCCTCCACTTT
CASSRDRDNSPLHF
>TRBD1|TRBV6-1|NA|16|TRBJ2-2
TGTGCCAGCAGTGTCCCCAGGGGGCAGAACACCGGGGAGCTGTTTTTT
CASSVPRGQNTGELFF
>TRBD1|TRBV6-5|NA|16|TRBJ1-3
TGTGCCAGCAGTTACACCCGTCAGGGGGCTGGAAACACCATATATTTT
CASSYTRQGAGNTIYF
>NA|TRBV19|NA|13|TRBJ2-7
TGTGCCAGTAGTCCGGGACACGGCTACGAGCAGTACTTC
CASSPGHGYEQYF
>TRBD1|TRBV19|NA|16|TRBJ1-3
TGTGCCAGTAGTATCTCGGACAGGGTTGCTGGAAACACCATATATTTT
CASSISDRVAGNTIYF
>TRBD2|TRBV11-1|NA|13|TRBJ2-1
TGTGCCAGCAGCCCGATGCGGGGGAATGAGCAGTTCTTC
CASSPMRGNEQFF
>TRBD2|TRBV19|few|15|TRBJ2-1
TGTGCCAGTAGGCCTCTAGCGGGGGGCGACAATGAGCAGTTCTTC
CASRPLAGGDNEQFF
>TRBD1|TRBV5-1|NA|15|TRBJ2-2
TGCGCCAGCAGCGCGGGGACAGGAGGCACCGGGGAGCTGTTTTTT
CASSAGTGGTGELFF
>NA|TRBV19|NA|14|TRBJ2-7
TGTGCCAGTAGTGGAGCGGTAGGAAACTACGAGCAGTACTTC
CASSGAVGNYEQYF
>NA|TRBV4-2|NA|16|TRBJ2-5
TGTGCCAGCAGCCAAGATGAGGGGGGGCCGGGTGAGACCCAGTACTTC
CASSQDEGGPGETQYF
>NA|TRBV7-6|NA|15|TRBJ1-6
TGTGCCAGCAGCCCAGAGACAGGTCCGGGATCACCCCTCCACTTT
CASSPETGPGSPLHF
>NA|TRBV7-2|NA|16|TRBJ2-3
TGTGCCAGCAGCTTACGGCGGGCCCGTAGCACAGATACGCAGTATTTT
CASSLRRARSTDTQYF
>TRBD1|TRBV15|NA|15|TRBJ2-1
TGTGCCACCAGACCGACAGGGACAAACTCCAATGAGCAGTTCTTC
CATRPTGTNSNEQFF
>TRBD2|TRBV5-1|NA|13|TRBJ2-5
TGCGCCAGCAGCTTAGGCGGGGGGGAGACCCAGTACTTC
CASSLGGGETQYF
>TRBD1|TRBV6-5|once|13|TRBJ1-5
TGTGCCAGCAGCCGGGACAGGGATCAGCCCCAGCATTTT
CASSRDRDQPQHF
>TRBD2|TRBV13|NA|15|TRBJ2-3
TGTGCCAGCAGCTTTAGCGGGATTAGCACAGATACGCAGTATTTT
CASSFSGISTDTQYF